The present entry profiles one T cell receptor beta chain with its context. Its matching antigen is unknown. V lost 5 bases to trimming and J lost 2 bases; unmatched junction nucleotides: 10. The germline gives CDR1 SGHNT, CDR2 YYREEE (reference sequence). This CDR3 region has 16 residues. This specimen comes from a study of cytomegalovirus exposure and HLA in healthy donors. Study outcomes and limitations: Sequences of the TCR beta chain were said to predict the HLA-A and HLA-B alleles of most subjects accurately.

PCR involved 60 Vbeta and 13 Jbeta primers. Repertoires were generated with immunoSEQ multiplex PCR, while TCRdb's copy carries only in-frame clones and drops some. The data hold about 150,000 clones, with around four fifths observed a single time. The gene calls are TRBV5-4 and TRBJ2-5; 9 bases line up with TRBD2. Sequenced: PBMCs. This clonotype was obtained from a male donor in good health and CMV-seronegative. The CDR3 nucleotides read TGTGCCAGCAGTATTGGAGGTAGCGGGGGACAAGAGACCCAGTACTTC. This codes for CASSIGGSGGQETQYF.